Listed below are T cell receptor beta chains from one sample, sequenced in a study of blood T cells in healthy people across ages. TCRdb reanalysed the 5' RACE reads using MiXCR and keeps one entry per CDR3 protein. The table lists approximately 2,000,000 distinct CDR3 sequences, more than 35% of them singletons. The sequencing input was blood. The receptors originated from a human donor in good health. Each CDR3 is given with its conserved first and last residue. A D gene is named only where the DNA matches it firmly. Size tells how often a clone was seen (once, few, many) or the class of an expanded clone, and some rows leave it out.

abundance: NA
d_gene: NA
len: 18
v_gene: TRBV7-2
j_gene: TRBJ2-1
CDR3aa: CASSLGGLRGAISNEQFF
CDR3nt: TGTGCCAGCAGCTTAGGTGGGCTCAGGGGGGCCATTAGCAATGAGCAGTTCTTC

abundance: NA
d_gene: TRBD1
len: 16
v_gene: TRBV24-1
j_gene: TRBJ1-2
CDR3aa: CATSDPTRQGVDGYTF
CDR3nt: TGTGCCACCAGTGACCCGACCCGACAGGGGGTTGATGGCTACACCTTC

abundance: NA
d_gene: TRBD2
len: 15
v_gene: TRBV12-3/TRBV12-4
j_gene: TRBJ2-1
CDR3aa: CASSFSSGVKNEQFF
CDR3nt: TGTGCCAGCAGTTTCTCTAGCGGGGTAAAAAATGAGCAGTTCTTC

abundance: NA
d_gene: NA
len: 15
v_gene: TRBV7-6
j_gene: TRBJ2-7
CDR3aa: CASSLGSAGTSEQYF
CDR3nt: TGTGCCAGCAGCTTAGGATCGGCAGGGACGAGCGAGCAGTACTTC

abundance: NA
d_gene: NA
len: 17
v_gene: TRBV6-2/TRBV6-3
j_gene: TRBJ2-7
CDR3aa: CASSYTRQDSSSYEQYF
CDR3nt: TGTGCCAGCAGTTACACCCGACAGGACTCCAGCTCCTACGAGCAGTACTTC

abundance: many
d_gene: NA
len: 15
v_gene: TRBV27
j_gene: TRBJ2-3
CDR3aa: CASSLWGESTDTQYF
CDR3nt: TGTGCCAGCAGTTTATGGGGAGAAAGCACAGATACGCAGTATTTT

abundance: NA
d_gene: TRBD1
len: 17
v_gene: TRBV4-1
j_gene: TRBJ1-5
CDR3aa: CASSQELWTGSNQPQHF
CDR3nt: TGCGCCAGCAGCCAGGAGCTATGGACAGGGAGCAATCAGCCCCAGCATTTT

abundance: NA
d_gene: NA
len: 13
v_gene: TRBV6-2/TRBV6-3
j_gene: TRBJ2-1
CDR3aa: CASSSDLRETQFF
CDR3nt: TGTGCCAGCAGTTCGGACTTGAGAGAGACCCAGTTCTTC

abundance: few
d_gene: NA
len: 16
v_gene: TRBV7-9
j_gene: TRBJ2-1
CDR3aa: CASSSVRSISYNEQFF
CDR3nt: TGTGCCAGCAGCTCAGTGCGCAGCATCTCCTACAATGAGCAGTTCTTC

abundance: NA
d_gene: NA
len: 14
v_gene: TRBV7-2
j_gene: TRBJ2-5
CDR3aa: CASSPLRGLETQYF
CDR3nt: TGTGCCAGCAGCCCCCTGCGGGGGCTGGAGACCCAGTACTTC

abundance: many
d_gene: TRBD2
len: 15
v_gene: TRBV12-3/TRBV12-4
j_gene: TRBJ2-1
CDR3aa: CASSPPGGSYNEQFF
CDR3nt: TGTGCCAGCAGTCCGCCGGGGGGCTCCTACAATGAGCAGTTCTTC

abundance: few
d_gene: TRBD1
len: 11
v_gene: TRBV11-2
j_gene: TRBJ1-1
CDR3aa: CASSRDRRAFF
CDR3nt: TGTGCCAGCAGCCGGGACAGGAGGGCTTTCTTT

abundance: NA
d_gene: NA
len: 15
v_gene: TRBV3-1
j_gene: TRBJ1-6
CDR3aa: CASSKGPRIGSPLHF
CDR3nt: TGTGCCAGCAGCAAAGGGCCACGGATTGGCTCACCCCTCCACTTT

abundance: once
d_gene: NA
len: 11
v_gene: TRBV20-1
j_gene: TRBJ2-1
CDR3aa: CSARQNNEQFF
CDR3nt: TGCAGTGCCCGGCAGAACAATGAGCAGTTCTTC

abundance: many
d_gene: TRBD2
len: 18
v_gene: TRBV4-2
j_gene: TRBJ2-1
CDR3aa: CASSQDPTASGANNEQFF
CDR3nt: TGTGCCAGCAGCCAAGATCCGACGGCTAGCGGGGCCAACAATGAGCAGTTCTTC

abundance: NA
d_gene: NA
len: 13
v_gene: TRBV7-9
j_gene: TRBJ2-3
CDR3aa: CASSKEDRDTQYF
CDR3nt: TGTGCCAGCAGTAAAGAAGACCGGGATACGCAGTATTTT

abundance: NA
d_gene: NA
len: 13
v_gene: TRBV30
j_gene: TRBJ1-5
CDR3aa: CAWSTREDQPQHF
CDR3nt: TGTGCCTGGAGTACCCGCGAGGATCAGCCCCAGCATTTT